The 21 T cell receptor beta chains presented below share a single source sample, sequenced in a study of cytomegalovirus exposure and HLA in healthy donors. PCR involved 60 Vbeta and 13 Jbeta primers. Produced via immunoSEQ multiplex PCR; TCRdb's table is partial and in-frame only. The repertoire holds about 67,000 clones, roughly two thirds seen once, with 2% to 2.5% in the top ten. The sample consisted of PBMCs. The receptors stem from a woman in her twenties or thirties in good health and CMV-seronegative.

This chain links TRBV7-3 with TRBJ2-3, with 8 bases fitting TRBD2. Germline CDR1 is SGHTA and CDR2 is FQGTGA. V gave up 4 bases and J gave up 4 bases; unmatched junction bases: 4. CDR3 size: 14 residues. The CDR3 protein is CASSSGLAADTQYF. CDR3 sequence (DNA): TGTGCCAGCAGCTCAGGACTAGCCGCAGATACGCAGTATTTT.

V is TRBV6-6 and J is TRBJ2-5; 7 bases are a match to TRBD2. With 0 bases clipped from V and 1 base from J, the junction kept 5 bases outside the gene matches. Germline V gene lookup returns CDR1 MNHNY and CDR2 SVGAGI (reference sequence). This CDR3 region has 16 residues. Here the CDR3 reads CASSYSGTNIQETQYF. CDR3 DNA: TGTGCCAGCAGTTACTCGGGGACTAACATCCAAGAGACCCAGTACTTC.

The chain joins TRBV5-1 to TRBJ1-1; 8 nucleotides match TRBD1. The V and J ends lost 4 bases and 5 bases, in that order; junction bases with no gene match: 13. The CDR3 contains 16 residues. From germline, CDR1 is SGHRS and CDR2 YFSETQ. The CDR3 here is CASSLRTGREGTEAFF. CDR3 nucleotides: TGCGCCAGCAGCCTACGGACAGGGAGAGAGGGGACTGAAGCTTTCTTT. Full variable domain (outside the CDR3, taken from reference TRBV5-1 and TRBJ1-1): KAGVTQTPRYLIKTRGQQVTLSCSPISGHRSVSWYQQTPGQGLQFLFEYFSETQRNKGNFPGRFSGRQFSNSRSEMNVSTLELGDSALYLCASSLRTGREGTEAFFGQGTRLTVV.

This clone was seen once. The chain couples TRBV7-4 to TRBJ2-1; weak D call: TRBD2 (6 bases). Germline V gene data show CDR1 as SGHVT and CDR2 as SQSDAQ. V was cut by 1 base and J by 8 bases, with 21 bases left in between. The CDR3 extends over 17 amino acids. The DNA for the CDR3 is TGTGCCAGCAGCTTAGTGCCAGCTCGGGGGTCTCCCCATGAGCAGTTCTTC. It encodes CASSLVPARGSPHEQFF. Based on the CDR3 plus reference TRBV7-4 and TRBJ2-1, the full variable domain is GAGVSQSPRYKVAKRGRDVALRCDSISGHVTLYWYRQTLGQGSEVLTYSQSDAQRDKSGRPSGRFSAERPERSVSTLKIQRTEQGDSAVYLCASSLVPARGSPHEQFFGPGTRLTVL.

The chain joins TRBV6-1 to TRBJ1-6; D possibly corresponds to TRBD1 (5 bases). The V end was cut by 5 bases, the J end by 9 bases, with 14 bases between. Per germline, CDR1 MNHNS and CDR2 SASEGT. The CDR3 consists of 14 residues. This chain's CDR3 is CASSQRGGRSPLHF. CDR3 nucleotide sequence: TGTGCCAGCAGTCAGAGGGGAGGTCGTTCACCCCTCCACTTT.

Worth noting for this clone: The junction differs from germline at one of its ends, possibly a read error. The chain has TRBV5-6 and TRBJ1-2; no clear D gene. This CDR3 spans 16 amino acids. Germline CDR1 and CDR2: SGHDT and YYEEEE. The CDR3 spells CAGSPIRADWDYGYTF. The CDR3 nucleotides read TGTGCCGGCAGCCCAATAAGGGCGGACTGGGACTATGGCTACACCTTC.

V is TRBV9 and J is TRBJ2-7; no clear D gene. CDR3 size: 13 residues. From germline, CDR1 is SGDLS and CDR2 YYNGEE. Deletions cut 4 bases from V and 6 bases from J, with 14 bases between. The CDR3 nucleotides are TGTGCCAGCAGCCTTACTGGTACGGGCGAGCAGTACTTC. It codes for CASSLTGTGEQYF.

Written as DNA, the CDR3 is TGTGCCAGTAGTGTCGCCGGGGGGGGGATCTACGAGCAGTACTTC. As protein: CASSVAGGGIYEQYF. The V call is TRBV19, the J call TRBJ2-5; 8 bases align to TRBD2. Gene TRBJ2-7 matches the end of the DNA better, so the J call may be wrong. CDR1 and CDR2 (germline): LNHDA, SQIVND (reference sequence). CDR3 length: 15 amino acids.

In its sample, this clone was seen a few times. The chain's CDR3 is CASSWGTHGTDTQYF. CDR3 DNA: TGTGCCAGCAGCTGGGGGACACATGGGACAGATACGCAGTATTTT. This chain joins TRBV5-4 and TRBJ2-3; D is perhaps TRBD1 (6 bases). With 3 bases removed from V and 3 bases from J, the gap between germline ends came to 14 bases. This CDR3 comprises 15 residues. Germline CDR1 SGHNT, CDR2 YYREEE (reference sequence).

The rearrangement joins TRBV5-8 to TRBJ1-4; no clear D gene. Trimming stripped 5 bases from V and 4 bases from J, with 15 bases between. From germline, CDR1 is SGHTS and CDR2 YDEGEE. This CDR3 has 15 residues. CDR3 loop: CASRGLGQSNEKLFF. The CDR3 region has the DNA TGTGCCAGCAGGGGCCTGGGCCAGAGTAATGAAAAACTGTTTTTT. The full variable domain, rest sourced from reference TRBV5-8 and TRBJ1-4, is EAGVTQSPTHLIKTRGQQATLRCSPISGHTSVYWYQQALGLGLQFLLWYDEGEERNRGNFPPRFSGRQFPNYSSELNVNALELEDSALYLCASRGLGQSNEKLFFGSGTQLSVL.

This clone has only a few counts. V usage is TRBV7-8 and J usage is TRBJ2-5, with 8 bases identical to TRBD2. Trimming took 5 bases from V and 5 from J; bases not matched to a gene: 13. CDR1 is SGHVS and CDR2 is FQNEAQ in the germline V gene. The CDR3 length is 16 residues. The CDR3 region is CASSKPGGLEEETQYF. In nucleotides, the CDR3 is TGTGCCAGCAGCAAACCGGGGGGACTAGAGGAGGAGACCCAGTACTTC.

By sample share, this clone is medium-sized. The chain carries TRBV28 and TRBJ2-2; D may be TRBD1 (5 bases). CDR1 is MDHEN and CDR2 is SYDVKM in the germline V gene. The CDR3 loop spans 17 amino acids. V was trimmed by 6 bases and J by 0 bases, leaving 17 bases between them. CDR3 sequence (DNA): TGTGCCAGCAGGGAGACCGTAAGACAGTCGAACACCGGGGAGCTGTTTTTT. Protein product: CASRETVRQSNTGELFF.

V and J are TRBV7-3 and TRBJ2-5, with D tentatively TRBD1 (6 bases). From germline, CDR1 is SGHTA and CDR2 FQGTGA. Deletions cut 1 base from V and 4 bases from J, with 19 bases between. This CDR3 contains 17 residues. The CDR3 DNA reads TGTGCCAGCAGCTTAATGGGCGCCCCAGGCAGGGGAGAGACCCAGTACTTC. Residues: CASSLMGAPGRGETQYF.

Judged by abundance, this clone is medium-sized. At one end the junction does not follow the germline gene, possibly because of a read error. The J gene is TRBJ1-4, the V gene TRBV18; 8 positions match TRBD1. Germline V lookup: CDR1 KGHSH, CDR2 LQKENI. This CDR3 has 14 residues. The CDR3 loop is CASSPRGPKEKLFF. Here the CDR3 DNA reads TGTGCCAGCTCACCCAGGGGGCCTAAGGAAAAACTGTTTTTT.

A few counts support this clone. V and J are TRBV29-1 and TRBJ2-2; D perhaps matches TRBD1 (7 bases). Trimming cost V 5 bases and J 4 bases, with 11 bases left between them. Per germline, CDR1 SQVTM and CDR2 ANQGSEA. CDR3 length equals 13 residues. CDR3 in DNA: TGCAGCGTTAATCAGGGGGGCACCGGGGAGCTGTTTTTT. It is translated as CSVNQGGTGELFF.

The V gene is TRBV18, the J gene TRBJ2-7; TRBD2 matches 7 bases. From germline, CDR1 is KGHSH and CDR2 LQKENI. The CDR3 is made up of 14 amino acids. V dropped 3 bases and J dropped 3; count of bases not matched to a gene: 5. This chain's CDR3 is CASSPGGGLYEQYF. The CDR3 region has the DNA TGTGCCAGCTCACCTGGCGGGGGACTCTACGAGCAGTACTTC.

This rearrangement joins TRBV6-4 to TRBJ1-6; D uncertain. The CDR3 is made up of 14 amino acids. CDR1 MRHNA and CDR2 SNTAGT come from the germline V gene. The germline V and J ends were trimmed by 7 bases and 10 bases, with 17 bases remaining between them. CDR3 DNA sequence: TGTGCCAGCACCCTCCCGGGGATTCGCTCACCCCTCCACTTT. Protein: CASTLPGIRSPLHF.

V and J are TRBV1 and TRBJ1-3; the D segment call TRBD1 is taken from the table without a DNA check. TRBV1 is noted as a pseudogene. The CDR3 loop spans 15 amino acids. In nucleotides, the CDR3 is TGCACCAGCAGCCGATACACAGGGCCCCGTGGGACCATATATTTT. It specifies CTSSRYTGPRGTIYF.

The chain couples TRBV7-2 to TRBJ1-2; 10 bases map to TRBD1. Germline assignment: CDR1 SGHTA and CDR2 FQGNSA. V dropped 5 bases and J dropped 3; count of bases not matched to a gene: 6. The CDR3 contains 15 residues. The CDR3 is CASSPRQGAHYGYTF. The CDR3 DNA follows: TGTGCCAGCAGCCCCCGACAGGGGGCGCACTATGGCTACACCTTC.

This sequence joins TRBV5-1 and TRBJ2-2; 9 bases agree with TRBD1. The CDR3 contains 17 residues. Trimming cost V 4 bases and J 7 bases; bases outside gene matches: 14. Per the germline V gene, CDR1 is SGHRS and CDR2 is YFSETQ. The DNA for the CDR3 is TGCGCCAGCAGCCTTGGCCCGGGACAGGGACTTTTCGGGGAGCTGTTTTTT. Protein sequence: CASSLGPGQGLFGELFF.

The J gene is TRBJ2-6, the V gene TRBV11-2; 9 nucleotides match TRBD2. CDR1 and CDR2 (germline): SGHAT, FQNNGV. With V trimmed by 1 base and J by 0 bases, 4 bases remained unmatched. The CDR3 runs to 18 residues. This CDR3 is CASSLGSGGLSGANVLTF. CDR3 nucleotides: TGTGCCAGCAGCTTAGGTAGCGGGGGCCTCTCTGGGGCCAACGTCCTGACTTTC.